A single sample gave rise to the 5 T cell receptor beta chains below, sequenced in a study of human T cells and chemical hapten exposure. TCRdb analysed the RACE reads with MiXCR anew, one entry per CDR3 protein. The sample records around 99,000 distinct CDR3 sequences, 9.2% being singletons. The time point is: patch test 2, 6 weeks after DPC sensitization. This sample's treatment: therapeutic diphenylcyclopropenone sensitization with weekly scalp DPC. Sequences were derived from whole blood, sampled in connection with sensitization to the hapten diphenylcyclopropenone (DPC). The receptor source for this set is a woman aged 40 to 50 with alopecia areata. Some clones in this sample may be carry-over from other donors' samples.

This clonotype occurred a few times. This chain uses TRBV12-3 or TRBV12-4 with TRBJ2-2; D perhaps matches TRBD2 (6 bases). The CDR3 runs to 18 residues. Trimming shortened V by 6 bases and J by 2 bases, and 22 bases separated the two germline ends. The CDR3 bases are TGTGCCAGCAGGTTTAGCGGATGGGGGAGACGTAACACCGGGGAGCTGTTTTTT. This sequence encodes CASRFSGWGRRNTGELFF.

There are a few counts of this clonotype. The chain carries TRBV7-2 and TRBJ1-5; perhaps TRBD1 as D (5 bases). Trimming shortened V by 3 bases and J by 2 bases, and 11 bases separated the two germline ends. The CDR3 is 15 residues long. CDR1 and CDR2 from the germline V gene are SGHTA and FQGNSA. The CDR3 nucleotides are TGTGCCAGCAGCTTTATGACGGGGGGCAATCAGCCCCAGCATTTT. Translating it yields CASSFMTGGNQPQHF.

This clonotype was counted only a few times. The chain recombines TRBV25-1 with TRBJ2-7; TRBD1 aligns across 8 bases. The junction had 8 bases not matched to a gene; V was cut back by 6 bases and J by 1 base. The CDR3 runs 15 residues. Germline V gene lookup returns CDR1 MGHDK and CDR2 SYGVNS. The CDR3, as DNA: TGTGCCAGCAGATCGGACAGGGACAGTTCCTACGAGCAGTACTTC. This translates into CASRSDRDSSYEQYF.

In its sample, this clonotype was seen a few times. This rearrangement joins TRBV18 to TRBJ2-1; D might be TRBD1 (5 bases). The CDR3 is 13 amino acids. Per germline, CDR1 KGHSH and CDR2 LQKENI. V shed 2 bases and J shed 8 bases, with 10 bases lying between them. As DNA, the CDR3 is TGTGCCAGCTCACCAAGGGGTCGGGATGAGCAGTTCTTC. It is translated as CASSPRGRDEQFF.

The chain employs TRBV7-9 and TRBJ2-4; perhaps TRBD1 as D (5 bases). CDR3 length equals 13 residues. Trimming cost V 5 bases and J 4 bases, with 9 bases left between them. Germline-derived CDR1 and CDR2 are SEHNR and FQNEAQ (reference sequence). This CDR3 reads CASSADSKNIQYF. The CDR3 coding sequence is TGTGCCAGCAGCGCTGACAGTAAAAACATTCAGTACTTC.